The 9 T cell receptor beta chains listed next were all sequenced from one sample in a study of radiation and T cells in renal cell carcinoma. Treatment given: 15 Gy SBRT to primary tumor, nephrectomy 4 weeks later. The table came from immunoSEQ multiplex PCR; TCRdb's copy has only in-frame clones and leaves some out. The sample records 22,000 or so clones, around 52% being singletons. This sample comprised tumor tissue, obtained from a patient whose treatment included radiotherapy and nephrectomy. The receptors shown here come from a woman aged 50 to 60 with renal cell carcinoma.

The chain is built from TRBV4-2 and TRBJ2-7; possible D gene TRBD1, 6 bases. Looked up from germline, CDR1 is LGHNA and CDR2 is YNFKEQ. The length of the CDR3 is 15 residues. V was trimmed by 3 bases and J by 3 bases, leaving 15 bases between them. The CDR3 region is CASSHPGQTNYEQYF. DNA for the CDR3: TGTGCCAGCAGCCATCCGGGACAAACAAACTACGAGCAGTACTTC.

This clone has at least ten counts. V and J are TRBV7-9 and TRBJ1-2, with TRBD1 as a possible D gene (5 bases). Trimming left V 1 base short and J 7 bases short, with 7 bases between. CDR1 is SEHNR and CDR2 is FQNEAQ in the germline V gene (reference sequence). The length of the CDR3 is 12 residues. CDR3 sequence: CASSLGGTGYTF. The CDR3 region has the DNA TGTGCCAGCAGCTTAGGAGGGACTGGCTACACCTTC. Full variable domain (rest looked up from reference TRBV7-9 and TRBJ1-2): DTGVSQNPRHKITKRGQNVTFRCDPISEHNRLYWYRQTLGQGPEFLTYFQNEAQLEKSRLLSDRFSAERPKGSFSTLEIQRTEQGDSAMYLCASSLGGTGYTFGSGTRLTVV.

V and J are TRBV28 and TRBJ1-1, with a weak D call TRBD1 (6 bases). The CDR3 runs 13 residues. V lost 6 bases, J lost 2 bases, and 10 bases lay in between. Germline CDR1 MDHEN, CDR2 SYDVKM. The CDR3 region has the DNA TGTGCCAGCAGGCCGACAGGAAACACTGAAGCTTTCTTT. The encoded protein is CASRPTGNTEAFF. Filled out from reference TRBV28 and TRBJ1-1, the complete variable domain reads DVKVTQSSRYLVKRTGEKVFLECVQDMDHENMFWYRQDPGLGLRLIYFSYDVKMKEKGDIPEGYSVSREKKERFSLILESASTNQTSMYLCASRPTGNTEAFFGQGTRLTVV.

This clone was recorded a few times. This rearrangement joins TRBV6-1 to TRBJ1-5; weak D call: TRBD1 (6 bases). V was shortened by 5 bases and J by 1 base, with 9 bases between the two germline ends. Looked up from germline, CDR1 is MNHNS and CDR2 is SASEGT. This CDR3 has 14 amino acids. Here the CDR3 reads CASSHRESNQPQHF. For the CDR3, the DNA is TGTGCCAGCAGTCACAGGGAAAGCAATCAGCCCCAGCATTTT.

The V call is TRBV14, the J call TRBJ1-2; no clear D. This CDR3 spans 19 amino acids. The ends were cut back, 0 bases at V and 6 bases at J, with 26 bases in the middle. The V gene's germline CDR1 is SGHDN and CDR2 FVKESK. The CDR3 DNA is TGTGCCAGCAGCCAAGAATGGGGAGGAGGAAGATCGATTAAGGATGGCTACACCTTC. This sequence encodes CASSQEWGGGRSIKDGYTF. The entire variable domain, with the rest obtained from reference TRBV14 and TRBJ1-2, is as follows: EAGVTQFPSHSVIEKGQTVTLRCDPISGHDNLYWYRRVMGKEIKFLLHFVKESKQDESGMPNNRFLAERTGGTYSTLKVQPAELEDSGVYFCASSQEWGGGRSIKDGYTFGSGTRLTVV.

V usage is TRBV13 and J usage is TRBJ1-2; D is unresolved. V was trimmed by 0 bases and J by 4 bases, leaving 6 bases between them. Germline V lookup: CDR1 PRHDT, CDR2 FYEKMQ (reference sequence). The CDR3 contains 13 residues. CDR3 in amino acids: CASSLGPIYGYTF. CDR3 coding DNA: TGTGCCAGCAGCTTAGGCCCAATCTATGGCTACACCTTC.

This chain links TRBV7-2 with TRBJ1-2; a possible D gene is TRBD1 (6 bases). Between the trimmed V and J ends, which lost 1 base and 5 bases, there was a span of 20 bases. Germline V gene sequence: CDR1 SGHTA, CDR2 FQGNSA. This CDR3 spans 17 amino acids. The CDR3 is CASSLVGGWGPLYGYTF. The CDR3 nucleotides are TGTGCCAGCAGCTTAGTCGGGGGCTGGGGGCCGTTATATGGCTACACCTTC.

The sample holds a few counts of this clone. This sequence joins TRBV7-2 and TRBJ1-2, with 7 nucleotides matching TRBD1. CDR3 length: 14 amino acids. Trimming at V came to 3 bases and at J to 8 bases, leaving 9 bases not matched to a gene. Per the germline V gene, CDR1 is SGHTA and CDR2 is FQGNSA. CDR3 bases: TGTGCCAGCAGCTTTAACAGGGGAGTGGAGGGCTACACCTTC. This gives the protein CASSFNRGVEGYTF.

Notes on this clone: An end of the junction differs from the germline gene, which may be a read error. This sequence joins TRBV4-2 and TRBJ1-2; perhaps TRBD1 as D (6 bases). Germline values: CDR1 LGHNA, CDR2 YNFKEQ. This CDR3 is 13 amino acids long. The CDR3 is CASSQGSGASLHF. DNA for the CDR3: TGTGCCAGCAGCCAAGGTTCAGGGGCTAGCCTCCACTTC.